A selection of T cell receptor beta chains follows, all from one sample in a study of regulatory T cells in long-lasting Graves disease. TCRdb itself ran the multiplex PCR reads through MiXCR, one entry per CDR3 protein. Of 420,000 or so distinct CDR3 sequences detected, 20% to 25% appear once; the ten largest clones hold roughly 26%. Specimen: peripheral blood mononuclear cells (PBMCs), collected when the disease was refractory, from a patient treated with antithyroid drugs. These receptors all stem from a female donor with Graves disease. Both conserved end residues are part of each CDR3. A D gene is named only where the DNA matches it firmly. Size values are once, few and many counts, or a class for expanded clones, and some rows have none.

clone_size	d_call	v_call	j_call	cdr3_nt	cdr3_aa
few	-	TRBV19	TRBJ1-4	TGTGCCACCAATATCGGAGGATCATATGAAAAACTGTTTTTT	CATNIGGSYEKLFF
few	TRBD1	TRBV7-2	TRBJ2-6	TGTGCCAGCAGCGCGACAGGGACCGGGGCCAACGTCCTGACTTTC	CASSATGTGANVLTF
many	-	TRBV11-2	TRBJ2-5	TGTGCCAGCAGCTTACAGCCCGGGACCCAGTACTTC	CASSLQPGTQYF
few	TRBD2	TRBV5-1	TRBJ2-7	TGCGCCAGCAGCTTGGCCAGGTGGCGGACTAGCGGGAGCTTGAGCTCCTACGAGCAGTACTTC	CASSLARWRTSGSLSSYEQYF
few	TRBD1	TRBV24-1	TRBJ1-2	TGTGCCACCAGTGTCTCGACAGGGGGACATGGCTACACCTTC	CATSVSTGGHGYTF
many	-	TRBV7-9	TRBJ2-5	TGTGCCAGCAGCTCGGACGACTGGGGGACCCAGTACTTC	CASSSDDWGTQYF
many	TRBD1	TRBV12-3/TRBV12-4	TRBJ1-4	TGTGCCAGCAGTCGGACAGGGGGTCTTACTAATGAAAAACTGTTTTTT	CASSRTGGLTNEKLFF
-	-	TRBV11-3	TRBJ2-4	TGTGCCAGCTGTTCCTTTGGGGGAGGACTTCTAGCCAAAAACATTCAGTACTTC	CASCSFGGGLLAKNIQYF
many	-	TRBV7-2	TRBJ2-7	TGTGCCAGCAGCTCGGGACCAAGCTCCTACGAGCAGTACTTC	CASSSGPSSYEQYF
-	-	TRBV7-2	TRBJ1-1	TGTGCCAGCAGCTTCGTAGGACCGAACACTGAAGCTTTCTTT	CASSFVGPNTEAFF
-	-	TRBV9	TRBJ1-2	TGTGCCAGCACTAAAGGGGAGAACTATGGCTACACCTTC	CASTKGENYGYTF
few	-	TRBV18	TRBJ2-7	TGTGCCAGCTCACCAGCGGCTACTTCCTACGAGCAGTACTTC	CASSPAATSYEQYF
many	-	TRBV28	TRBJ1-2	TGTGCCAGCAGTTTTAGGGAGAGGAGCTACACCTTC	CASSFRERSYTF
many	-	TRBV6-5	TRBJ1-5	TGTGCCAGCAGTTACGGGTATAGCAATCAGCCCCAGCATTTT	CASSYGYSNQPQHF
many	TRBD2	TRBV20-1	TRBJ2-7	TGCAGTGCATTACCTAGCGGGAGACGTCGCGAGCAGTACTTC	CSALPSGRRREQYF
many	TRBD1	TRBV12-3/TRBV12-4	TRBJ1-2	TGTGCCAGCAGTTCTTACACAGGGGGCGAAGGCTACACCTTC	CASSSYTGGEGYTF
few	TRBD2	TRBV3-1	TRBJ2-7	TGTGCCAGCAGCCAAGATATGTCCCTAGCGGGTGAGCAGTACTTC	CASSQDMSLAGEQYF
many	TRBD1	TRBV27	TRBJ1-2	TGTGCCAGCAGCCCACAGGGGATAGCCTTCTATGGCTACACCTTC	CASSPQGIAFYGYTF
-	-	TRBV20-1	TRBJ2-5	TGCAGCGCTAGAGGCGCAACAGAGATTCAAGAGACCCAGTACTTC	CSARGATEIQETQYF
-	-	TRBV28	TRBJ2-2	TGTGCCAGCATCGGGACCCTAAACACCGGGGAGCTGTTTTTT	CASIGTLNTGELFF
-	TRBD2	TRBV12-3/TRBV12-4	TRBJ2-2	TGTGCCAGCAGTCCCCCAGGTAGCGGGAGATCAGGGGAGCTGTTTTTT	CASSPPGSGRSGELFF
-	TRBD2	TRBV30	TRBJ2-7	TGTGCCTGGGCCCCGAGCGGGAGGACCTACGAGCAGTACTTC	CAWAPSGRTYEQYF
many	-	TRBV3-1	TRBJ1-2	TGTGCCAGCAGCCAAGGCCGGGTCTCGTATGGCTACACCTTC	CASSQGRVSYGYTF
many	-	TRBV10-3	TRBJ1-4	TGTGCCATAGCGGACCCTGGGGGAACTAATGAAAAACTGTTTTTT	CAIADPGGTNEKLFF
many	TRBD2	TRBV28	TRBJ2-7	TGTGCCAGCAGTTCAGCGGGACTAGCGGGAGTGCACGAGCAGTACTTC	CASSSAGLAGVHEQYF
few	-	TRBV29-1	TRBJ2-7	TGCAGCGTTGTGGGGGCCCCCGGATTGGAGCAGTACTTC	CSVVGAPGLEQYF
few	TRBD2	TRBV6-5	TRBJ2-7	TGTGCCAGCAGTTACTCCCTAGGGACTAGCGCAAACTACGAGCAGTACTTC	CASSYSLGTSANYEQYF
few	TRBD2	TRBV20-1	TRBJ2-4	TGCAGTGCTATCCCCTTCGGGGGGGGGAACATTCAGTACTTC	CSAIPFGGGNIQYF
few	-	TRBV29-1	TRBJ1-2	TGCAGCGTTGTTAATCTCTTCAGTGGCTACACCTTC	CSVVNLFSGYTF
-	-	TRBV18	TRBJ2-3	TGTGCCAGCTCACCAAAAGGGAACACAGATACGCAGTATTTT	CASSPKGNTDTQYF
many	-	TRBV13	TRBJ2-5	TGTGCCAGCAGCCCGAATCCCCACCAAGAGACCCAGTACTTC	CASSPNPHQETQYF
-	TRBD1	TRBV19	TRBJ1-6	TGTGCCAGTAGTATCGAAGGGACAGGGGTTTCACCCCTCCACTTT	CASSIEGTGVSPLHF
many	TRBD1	TRBV29-1	TRBJ2-5	TGCAGCGGACAACAGGGGGCGGGCCAAGAGACCCAGTACTTC	CSGQQGAGQETQYF
-	-	TRBV19	TRBJ2-6	TGTGCCAGTAGTATTGGGGGGGCGTTTGGGGCCAACGTCCTGACTTTC	CASSIGGAFGANVLTF
-	TRBD2	TRBV12-3/TRBV12-4	TRBJ2-7	TGTGCCAGCAGTTTAATGGCGGGAGGTCTCTCCTACGAGCAGTACTTC	CASSLMAGGLSYEQYF